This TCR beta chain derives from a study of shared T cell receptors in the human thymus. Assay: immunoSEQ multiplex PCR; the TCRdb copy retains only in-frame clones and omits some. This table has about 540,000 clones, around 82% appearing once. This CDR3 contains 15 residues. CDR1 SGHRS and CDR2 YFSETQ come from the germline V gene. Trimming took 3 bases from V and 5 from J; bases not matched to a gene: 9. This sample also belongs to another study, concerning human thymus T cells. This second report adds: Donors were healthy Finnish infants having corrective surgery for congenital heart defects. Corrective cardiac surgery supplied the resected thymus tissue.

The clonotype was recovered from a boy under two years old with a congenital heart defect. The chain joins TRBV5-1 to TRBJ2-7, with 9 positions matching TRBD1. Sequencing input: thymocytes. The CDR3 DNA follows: TGCGCCAGCAGCTCAGACCCGGGACAGGGACACGAGCAGTACTTC. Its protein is CASSSDPGQGHEQYF.